This is a list of T cell receptor beta chains from one sample in a study of shared clonotypes between healthy human individuals. The table came from immunoSEQ multiplex PCR; TCRdb's copy has only in-frame clones and leaves some out. The sample lists approximately 2.3 million clones; just over 90% were seen once. The sample comprised naive CD4+ T cells from PBMCs. The receptor source for this set is a man between 18 and 35 years old in good health. Some clones in this sample may be carry-over from other donors' samples. The CDR3 runs from the conserved cysteine through the conserved F or W. D genes are given only for firm matches. Where a row states a size, it is once, few, many or the class of an expanded clone; other rows omit it.

abundance	v_gene	d_gene	j_gene	CDR3nt	CDR3aa
.	TRBV27	.	TRBJ2-7	TGTGCCAGCAGCCCCACTAAATACGAGCAGTACTTC	CASSPTKYEQYF
.	TRBV6-1	.	TRBJ1-2	TGTGCCAGCAAAGGGCTAAGGGGCTGGAACTATGGCTACACCTTC	CASKGLRGWNYGYTF
.	TRBV28	.	TRBJ2-1	TGTGCCAGCAGTTCCTATCTAGCGACCTCCTACAATGAGCAGTTCTTC	CASSSYLATSYNEQFF
few	TRBV5-1	.	TRBJ1-1	TGCGCCAGCAGCCTCGGGGGCCTAGACACTGAAGCTTTCTTT	CASSLGGLDTEAFF
.	TRBV28	.	TRBJ2-6	TGTGCCAGCAGTCCCAGGTTTGAGGGATCAGGGGCCAACGTCCTGACTTTC	CASSPRFEGSGANVLTF
.	TRBV19	.	TRBJ1-5	TGTGCCAGTAGTAAAGACCGACAGCCGAGTCAGCCCCAGCATTTT	CASSKDRQPSQPQHF
.	TRBV6-1	.	TRBJ1-1	TGTGCCAGCTCAGTACAGGGGAACACTGAAGCTTTCTTT	CASSVQGNTEAFF
.	TRBV19	TRBD1	TRBJ1-5	TGTGCCAGTAGTCCCTGGACAGGCAGCAATCAGCCCCAGCATTTT	CASSPWTGSNQPQHF
.	TRBV7-6	.	TRBJ2-2	TGTGCCAGCAGCTTAGCGCATGCCGGGGAGCTGTTTTTT	CASSLAHAGELFF
once	TRBV28	TRBD2	TRBJ2-5	TGTGCCAGCAGACCTAGCGGGAGCGACGAGACCCAGTACTTC	CASRPSGSDETQYF
once	TRBV6-5	TRBD2	TRBJ2-5	TGTGCCAGCAGGGTGGGACTAGCGGGAGTAGAGACCCAGTACTTC	CASRVGLAGVETQYF
.	TRBV10-3	.	TRBJ2-2	TGTGCCATCAGTGAGTCTTCCGGGGAGCTGTTTTTT	CAISESSGELFF
.	TRBV11-2	.	TRBJ2-7	TGTGCCACCGCGAGCGGGACACCCTACGAGCAGTACTTC	CATASGTPYEQYF
.	TRBV25-1	.	TRBJ1-5	TGTGCCAGCAGTGATTCCGGGAAGGGGAATCAGCCCCAGCATTTT	CASSDSGKGNQPQHF
few	TRBV27	TRBD1	TRBJ1-5	TGTGCCAGCAGTCTAACAGGGGGCATTCAGCCCCAGCATTTT	CASSLTGGIQPQHF
.	TRBV5-4	.	TRBJ2-3	TGTGCCAGCAGCCTGGGGGGTAGCGGCACAGATACGCAGTATTTT	CASSLGGSGTDTQYF
few	TRBV18	.	TRBJ1-1	TGTGCCAGCTCACCGCCAGGACAGCCGAACACTGAAGCTTTCTTT	CASSPPGQPNTEAFF
once	TRBV2	.	TRBJ1-1	TGTGCCAGCAGGTACAGAGGGGTGAACACTGAAGCTTTCTTT	CASRYRGVNTEAFF
few	TRBV19	TRBD2	TRBJ2-5	TGTGCCAGTAGTACCCTAGCGGGAGTTAGAGAGACCCAGTACTTC	CASSTLAGVRETQYF